Listed below are T cell receptor beta chains from one sample, sequenced in a study of technical replicates of blood from a handful of donors. Sequencing was performed with immunoSEQ multiplex PCR; in TCRdb, only in-frame clones are kept and a portion is missing. The sample shows about 73,000 clones, roughly 90% of them seen only once. Sequencing was carried out using PBMCs. The receptors derive from a human donor in good health. Some clones in this sample may be carry-over from other donors' samples. Each CDR3 is given with its conserved first and last residue. D genes are given only for firm matches. Clone sizes are given selectively: once, few, many, or a class where the clone is expanded.

V: TRBV6-5; D: TRBD1; J: TRBJ1-2; size: once; DNA: TGTGCCAGTGGACAGGGAGATAATTCTAACTATGGCTACACCTTC; CDR3: CASGQGDNSNYGYTF
V: TRBV18; D: TRBD1; J: TRBJ2-7; size: NA; DNA: TGTGCCAGCTCACCAGGGACAGGGGGAGTCTACGAGCAGTACTTC; CDR3: CASSPGTGGVYEQYF
V: TRBV7-2; D: TRBD1; J: TRBJ2-5; size: NA; DNA: TGTGCCAGCAGCCCGGGACAGGGCCAAGAGACCCAGTACTTC; CDR3: CASSPGQGQETQYF
V: TRBV10-3; D: NA; J: TRBJ2-7; size: NA; DNA: TGTGCCATCAGTGATGTAGTCCCGTACGAGCAGTACTTC; CDR3: CAISDVVPYEQYF
V: TRBV2; D: NA; J: TRBJ1-2; size: NA; DNA: TGTGCCAGCAGTGACCGGACAGTAACCTTC; CDR3: CASSDRTVTF
V: TRBV5-1; D: TRBD2; J: TRBJ2-2; size: NA; DNA: TGCGCCAGCAGCTTCCTAGCGGGAGCCACCGGGGAGCTGTTTTTT; CDR3: CASSFLAGATGELFF
V: TRBV7-3; D: TRBD1; J: TRBJ2-1; size: NA; DNA: TGTGCCAGCAGCTTAAGGTGGGGACAGGGCCAGAACAATGAGCAGTTCTTC; CDR3: CASSLRWGQGQNNEQFF
V: TRBV9; D: NA; J: TRBJ1-2; size: once; DNA: TGTGCCAGCAGCGTAAGCCCTGCCTCTGAGGGCTACACCTTC; CDR3: CASSVSPASEGYTF
V: TRBV29-1; D: TRBD2; J: TRBJ2-1; size: NA; DNA: TGCAGCGTTGAACCATACTCAGCGGGAGAGGAGTTCTTC; CDR3: CSVEPYSAGEEFF
V: TRBV27; D: NA; J: TRBJ1-2; size: NA; DNA: TGTGCCAGCAGTCATGAGGGGGGGCGCGGGGACTATGGCTACACCTTC; CDR3: CASSHEGGRGDYGYTF
V: TRBV2; D: TRBD1; J: TRBJ1-2; size: NA; DNA: TGTGCCAGCAGTTCACAGGGGAAAACTAACTATGGCTACACCTTC; CDR3: CASSSQGKTNYGYTF
V: TRBV30; D: TRBD1; J: TRBJ1-2; size: once; DNA: TGTGCCTGGAGGAGGGACAGTGAGGGCTACACCTTC; CDR3: CAWRRDSEGYTF
V: TRBV5-5; D: TRBD1; J: TRBJ2-7; size: NA; DNA: TGTGCCAGCAGCTTAGGGGACAGGGTTCCCTACGAGCAGTACTTC; CDR3: CASSLGDRVPYEQYF
V: TRBV5-6; D: NA; J: TRBJ2-5; size: NA; DNA: TGTGCCAGCAGCTTGCAAGGAGGAGAGACCCAGTACTTC; CDR3: CASSLQGGETQYF
V: TRBV6-1; D: TRBD2; J: TRBJ2-3; size: NA; DNA: TGTGCCAGCAGTGAAACTAGCGGGGGGGGCACAGATACGCAGTATTTT; CDR3: CASSETSGGGTDTQYF
V: TRBV7-9; D: NA; J: TRBJ2-3; size: NA; DNA: TGTGCCAGCCGCGAACAGGGCACAGATACGCAGTATTTT; CDR3: CASREQGTDTQYF
V: TRBV4-3; D: NA; J: TRBJ1-6; size: NA; DNA: TGCGCCAGCAGCCTGGGGGAGGGTTCGGGCAATTCACCCCTCCACTTT; CDR3: CASSLGEGSGNSPLHF
V: TRBV11-2; D: NA; J: TRBJ2-1; size: few; DNA: TGTGCCAGCAGCCCCCGAGGTACTGGCGGGATTGGAAATGAGCAGTTCTTC; CDR3: CASSPRGTGGIGNEQFF
V: TRBV12-5; D: NA; J: TRBJ2-1; size: few; DNA: TGTGCTAGTGGTTTCGGACTAGGGGGAATCGAGCAGTTCTTC; CDR3: CASGFGLGGIEQFF
V: TRBV13; D: TRBD1; J: TRBJ2-7; size: NA; DNA: TGTGCCAGCAGCAGCAGGGGGTGGAGCTCCTACGAGCAGTACTTC; CDR3: CASSSRGWSSYEQYF
V: TRBV5-4; D: TRBD1; J: TRBJ1-2; size: NA; DNA: TGTGCCAGCAGCGGGAGGGACAGGGGAAACTATGGCTACACCTTC; CDR3: CASSGRDRGNYGYTF
V: TRBV9; D: TRBD2; J: TRBJ2-5; size: NA; DNA: TGTGCCAGCAGCGTAGGGGTTAGCGGGACCCAAGAGACCCAGTACTTC; CDR3: CASSVGVSGTQETQYF
V: TRBV29-1; D: NA; J: TRBJ2-3; size: NA; DNA: TGCAGCGTTGCCGTCCAGAGCACAGATACGCAGTATTTT; CDR3: CSVAVQSTDTQYF
V: TRBV10-3; D: TRBD2; J: TRBJ2-1; size: NA; DNA: TGTGCCTCTCGGGCCGGGAGCGGGGGGTTCAATGAGCAGTTCTTC; CDR3: CASRAGSGGFNEQFF
V: TRBV30; D: NA; J: TRBJ2-7; size: NA; DNA: TGTGCCTGGAGTGTACCGACTCGAACCTACGAGCAGTACTTC; CDR3: CAWSVPTRTYEQYF
V: TRBV6-5; D: NA; J: TRBJ1-1; size: few; DNA: TGTGCCAGCACCCGATATATAGGGGACACTGAAGCTTTCTTT; CDR3: CASTRYIGDTEAFF
V: TRBV4-2; D: NA; J: TRBJ1-2; size: once; DNA: TGTGCCAGCAGCCAAGAGGCAGGCCCCTATGGCTACACCTTC; CDR3: CASSQEAGPYGYTF
V: TRBV19; D: TRBD2; J: TRBJ2-2; size: NA; DNA: TGTGCCACTGCGACGGGGGGAACCGGGGAGCTGTTTTTT; CDR3: CATATGGTGELFF
V: TRBV9; D: NA; J: TRBJ1-1; size: NA; DNA: TGTGCCAGCACCCCACAGAAACGGAACACTGAAGCTTTCTTT; CDR3: CASTPQKRNTEAFF
V: TRBV6-6; D: TRBD2; J: TRBJ2-2; size: NA; DNA: TGTGCCTCGATCCGGGGGGCGAACACCGGGGAGCTGTTTTTT; CDR3: CASIRGANTGELFF
V: TRBV7-8; D: TRBD2; J: TRBJ2-5; size: NA; DNA: TGTGCCAGCAGCCTACTAGCGGGGTACCAAGAGACCCAGTACTTC; CDR3: CASSLLAGYQETQYF
V: TRBV27; D: TRBD1; J: TRBJ1-1; size: NA; DNA: TGTGCCAGCAGTTTTGAGGGGACAGGGGGAACTGAAGCTTTCTTT; CDR3: CASSFEGTGGTEAFF
V: TRBV5-4; D: NA; J: TRBJ1-1; size: NA; DNA: TGTGCCGGTCAGACTGGGAACACTGAAGCTTTCTTT; CDR3: CAGQTGNTEAFF